These 8 T cell receptor beta chains were all obtained from the same sample, sequenced in a study of T cells in women clearing cervical HPV infection. Clones were sequenced by immunoSEQ multiplex PCR, and TCRdb holds only the in-frame ones, with some missing. This sample's table has 48,000 or so clones. The sample comprised blood buffy coat. The receptors were sampled from a woman between 18 and 75 years old with a cervical HPV16 infection that either progressed to CIN3+ or cleared (not recorded which).

Worth noting for this clone: The DNA ends 3 residues before the CDR3 does, and the rest of the CDR3 is filled in from the germline J gene. The rearrangement links TRBV7-9 to TRBJ1-1, with 8 bases lining up with TRBD1. CDR1 is SEHNR and CDR2 is FQNEAQ in the germline V gene (reference sequence). This CDR3 comprises 13 residues. The sequenced part of the CDR3 DNA is TGTGCCAGCAGCCCCCCTACAGGGGGAGAA. Amino acids: CASSPPTGGE. The CDR3, in full, reads CASSPPTGGEAFF.

Details on this clone: The read terminates 3 residues ahead of where the CDR3 ends, so the germline J gene completes it. The chain couples TRBV7-9 to TRBJ2-3, with 7 bases fitting TRBD2. CDR3 length equals 15 residues. J gave up 1 base and V 5 bases, and 6 bases lay outside the gene matches. CDR1 and CDR2 from the germline V gene are SEHNR and FQNEAQ (reference sequence). CDR3 protein: CASSDILARTDTQYF. Incomplete CDR3 DNA: TGTGCCAGCAGCGATATACTAGCGCGCACAGATACG.

Comments on this clone: Read coverage stops 3 residues before the CDR3 terminus; the germline J gene supplies the remainder. V usage is TRBV6-4 and J usage is TRBJ2-3; 7 positions match TRBD2. V lost 5 bases to trimming and J lost 6 bases; unmatched junction nucleotides: 5. The length of the CDR3 is 13 residues. In germline, CDR1 is MRHNA, CDR2 SNTAGT. This CDR3 reads CASSLAAPDTQYF. Incomplete CDR3 DNA: TGTGCCAGCAGTCTAGCGGCGCCGGATACG.

Worth noting for this clone: The missing CDR3 end, 3 residues past where the read stops, is filled in from the germline J gene. The gene calls are TRBV20-1 and TRBJ2-3; TRBD2 matches at 9 bases. Germline V gives CDR1 DFQATT, CDR2 SNEGSKA (reference sequence). J gave up 2 bases and V 5 bases, and 5 bases lay outside the gene matches. CDR3 length equals 14 residues. CDR3 region: CSAYSGSNTDTQYF. Incomplete CDR3 DNA: TGCAGTGCTTATAGCGGGAGCAACACAGATACG.

A note on this clone: The CDR3 end lies 3 residues beyond the end of the read and is filled in from the germline J gene. This chain connects TRBV7-2 to TRBJ2-5, with 10 bases identical to TRBD2. There are 15 residues in the CDR3. Germline CDR1 reads SGHTA; CDR2 reads FQGNSA. The V gene end was trimmed by 4 bases and the J gene end by 7 bases; junction bases not matched to a gene: 9. CDR3: CASSSQAGGMPTQYF. Partial CDR3 DNA: TGTGCCAGCAGCTCACAAGCGGGGGGGATGCCGACC.

As regards this clone: The missing CDR3 end, 3 residues past where the read stops, is filled in from the germline J gene. The chain couples TRBV20-1 to TRBJ2-3, with TRBD2 matching 9 bases. Germline loops: CDR1 DFQATT, CDR2 SNEGSKA (reference sequence). The V gene end was trimmed by 3 bases and the J gene end by 3 bases; junction bases not matched to a gene: 4. The CDR3 totals 14 residues. CDR3 DNA (partial): TGCAGTGCTAGGACTAGCGGAATAACAGATACG. The encoded protein is CSARTSGITDT. The entire CDR3 protein is CSARTSGITDTQYF.

As concerns this clone: The CDR3 end is not reached by the read, which stops 3 residues before it; the germline J gene fills it in. The genes are TRBV19 and TRBJ1-1; D gene unclear. CDR3 size: 13 residues. Trimming removed 6 bases from V and 6 bases from J, with 14 bases in between. The germline V gene encodes CDR1 LNHDA and CDR2 SQIVND (reference sequence). Partial CDR3 DNA: TGTGCCAGTAGGCAAGGGCAAAGGGCTGAA. Its protein is CASRQGQRAE. The whole CDR3 sequence reads CASRQGQRAEAFF.

On this clone itself: Sequencing ends 3 residues short of the CDR3 end; the germline J gene provides the rest. The V gene is TRBV28, the J gene TRBJ1-2; maybe TRBD1 (6 bases). The CDR3 extends over 15 amino acids. Trimming removed 6 bases from V and 4 bases from J, with 18 bases in between. From germline, CDR1 is MDHEN and CDR2 SYDVKM. CDR3 amino acids: CASRLTGQELYGYTF. CDR3 bases read: TGTGCCAGCAGGTTGACAGGCCAAGAACTCTATGGC.